This T cell receptor beta chain was sequenced during a study of blood T cell repertoires in COVID-19. Looking at the study overall: T cells, B-cell-depleted T cells, or PBMCs provided the cDNA or gDNA that served as material.

Seattle patients were enrolled while actively infected and followed longitudinally. Concerning this clone itself: At one end the junction does not follow the germline gene, possibly because of a read error.

Assay: immunoSEQ multiplex PCR; the TCRdb copy retains only in-frame clones and omits some. Among 450,000 or so clones listed, over 75% were seen once. This CDR3 has 11 residues. CDR1 is DFQATT, CDR2 SNEGSKA, per germline (reference sequence). Source material: peripheral blood. The TCR originated in a woman between 35 and 50 years old with COVID-19, enrolled during active disease. The chain links TRBV20-1 to TRBJ1-4; 10 bases are a match to TRBD1. This CDR3 reads CSAAGDRGTVF. As DNA, the CDR3 is TGCAGTGCTGCCGGGGACAGGGGAACCGTTTTT.